The clone carrying this T cell receptor beta chain has a count of ten or more. The antigen remains unidentified. Cells stained for CD3, CD4, CD8, CD45RA, CD27 and viability were sorted into four CD45RA/CD27 subsets. The data derive from a study of naive and memory T cell subsets. An equimolar mix of two oligonucleotides served as the beta constant-region primer for TRBC1 and TRBC2. Nested alpha and beta constant-region primers with the SP2 primer drove four PCR rounds on ligated cDNA. TCRdb re-called the UMI-ligation and nested PCR reads with MiXCR, one entry per CDR3 protein. The sample includes 15,000 to 20,000 distinct CDR3 sequences, roughly 9% of them seen just once. Broader study findings: Clonotypes are single alpha or beta chains, not paired receptors.

The germline gives CDR1 GTSNPN, CDR2 SVGIG (reference sequence). Trimming took 1 base from V and 7 from J, leaving 16 bases between them. This CDR3 region has 14 residues. The source of this sequence is a human donor in good health. Source material: central memory CD8+ T cells from blood. The genes are TRBV30 and TRBJ1-1, with D perhaps TRBD1 (6 bases). The CDR3 protein is CAWSASGTHHEAFF. CDR3 coding DNA: TGTGCCTGGAGTGCGTCCGGGACACACCATGAAGCTTTCTTT.